The sequence of this T cell receptor (beta chain) was determined in a study of shared clonotypes between healthy human individuals. Study context: CD4 naive and CD4 memory each took three plates per donor, while CD8 naive took two and CD8 memory one. Study conclusions and caveats: A few donors had around 5.5% of their naive CD4 clonotypes in common.

Cells designated naive CD8 were CD45RO-negative and were positively selected for CCR7, with terminally differentiated effector memory CD45RA+ cells excluded. V shed 3 bases, J shed 0 bases, and the junction held 6 bases outside the gene matches. CDR1 GTSNPN and CDR2 SVGIG come from the germline V gene (reference sequence). The CDR3 is made up of 15 amino acids. This table comes from immunoSEQ multiplex PCR, and its TCRdb copy is limited to in-frame clones, with some not included. The sample comprises about 2.1 million clones, just over 90% of which are singletons, and around 1.7% rests with the top ten. As regards this clone: Its target is not known.

The chain uses TRBV30 and TRBJ2-3; 7 bases line up with TRBD1. Sequencing used naive CD8+ T cells from PBMCs. This clonotype originated in a man between 18 and 35 years old in good health. Some clones in this sample may be carry-over from other donors' samples. The CDR3 is CAWSGQGVSTDTQYF. The CDR3 region has the DNA TGTGCCTGGAGCGGGCAGGGGGTGAGCACAGATACGCAGTATTTT.